What follows are 20 T cell receptor beta chains derived from one specimen sequenced in a study of T cells in Graves' hyperthyroidism and ophthalmopathy. Amplification of TCR beta CDR3 regions used RNA as the template. First-round RT-PCR of the TCR CDR3 relied on the HTBI primer set. In TCRdb, the multiplex PCR reads were re-called with MiXCR into one record per CDR3 protein. The data show hundreds of thousands of distinct CDR3 sequences, around 17% seen once. Specimen: blood. These receptor sequences come from a woman aged 18-29 years with Graves' hyperthyroidism.

The CDR3 coding sequence is TGTGCCAGCAGTCGCCCCGGGACACTCAGGGGCGAGCAGTACTTC. It codes for CASSRPGTLRGEQYF. The chain employs TRBV6-1 and TRBJ2-7; D is possibly TRBD1 (6 bases). The CDR3 consists of 15 residues. With 5 bases removed from V and 6 bases from J, the gap between germline ends came to 20 bases. The germline gives CDR1 MNHNS, CDR2 SASEGT.

The rearrangement joins TRBV2 to TRBJ1-3; D is uncertain. Germline V gene data show CDR1 as SNHLY and CDR2 as FYNNEI. Trimming left V 11 bases short and J 4 bases short, with 15 bases between. The CDR3 loop spans 13 amino acids. This CDR3 reads CAGFRVDGNTIYF. The CDR3 DNA reads as TGTGCCGGCTTTAGGGTGGACGGAAACACCATATATTTT.

This clonotype came up a few times. The rearrangement links TRBV4-2 to TRBJ2-1; D uncertain. V was trimmed by 0 bases and J by 4 bases, leaving 10 bases between them. This CDR3 contains 15 residues. Germline V CDR1 and CDR2: LGHNA, YNFKEQ. Written as DNA, the CDR3 is TGTGCCAGCAGCCAAGATAGGGCGGTTTACAATGAGCAGTTCTTC. This gives the protein CASSQDRAVYNEQFF.

This clonotype was counted only a few times. With a much larger clone just one base away, this may be a read error. The chain joins TRBV2 to TRBJ2-7; D perhaps matches TRBD2 (6 bases). CDR3 length: 12 amino acids. Germline V CDR1 and CDR2: SNHLY, FYNNEI. Trimming took off 6 bases at V and 8 bases at J, with 14 bases between the two ends. The CDR3 spells CASRRDLPKQYF. The CDR3 coding sequence is TGTGCCAGCAGGCGGGACCTTCCAAAGCAGTACTTC.

For this clonotype: A junction boundary mismatches the germline segment, possibly from a read error. CDR3 nucleotide sequence: TGTGTCAGCTCACCAGGGACTAGCGGGAGATTGGGCACGGATACGCAGTATTTT. Its translation: CVSSPGTSGRLGTDTQYF. V is TRBV18 and J is TRBJ2-3, with TRBD2 matching over 14 bases. The CDR3 sequence is 18 residues long. In germline, CDR1 is KGHSH, CDR2 LQKENI.

This clonotype occurred many times. This rearrangement joins TRBV10-3 to TRBJ1-3; weak D call: TRBD1 (5 bases). The CDR3 runs 14 residues. CDR1 ENHRY and CDR2 SYGVKD come from the germline V gene. Deletions cut 7 bases from V and 2 bases from J, with 12 bases between. The DNA of the CDR3 is TGTGCCATCAATCCAGGGATGCCTGGAAACACCATATATTTT. Amino acids: CAINPGMPGNTIYF.

This clonotype was seen at least ten times. V gene TRBV20-1 combines with J gene TRBJ2-7; no firm D call. Trimming cost V 0 bases and J 1 base, with 1 base left between them. CDR1 and CDR2 from the germline V gene are DFQATT and SNEGSKA (reference sequence). The CDR3 is 11 amino acids. For the CDR3, the DNA is TGCAGTGCTAGAGAGTCCTACGAGCAGTACTTC. It codes for CSARESYEQYF.

This clonotype was seen more than once but under ten times. This rearrangement joins TRBV3-1 to TRBJ2-7, with a weak D call TRBD2 (5 bases). The germline CDR1 and CDR2 sequences are LGHDT and YNNKEL (reference sequence). This CDR3 spans 11 amino acids. Between the trimmed V and J ends, which lost 5 bases and 9 bases, there was a span of 11 bases. The CDR3 DNA is TGTGCCAGCAGCAAAACTAGTGTGCAGTACTTC. Translated, it gives CASSKTSVQYF.

The V gene is TRBV11-2, the J gene TRBJ2-3; D may be TRBD2 (6 bases). Trimming pared 5 bases from V and 4 bases from J, leaving 19 bases between. CDR1 is SGHAT and CDR2 is FQNNGV in the germline V gene. This CDR3 contains 16 residues. The chain's CDR3 is CASSPRLATTPDTQYF. The CDR3 nucleotides read TGTGCCAGCAGCCCCCGGCTAGCGACGACTCCAGATACGCAGTATTTT.

This chain joins TRBV11-2 and TRBJ2-1; 7 bases are a match to TRBD2. The junction had 14 bases not matched to a gene; V was cut back by 6 bases and J by 12 bases. The CDR3 consists of 14 residues. Germline V lookup: CDR1 SGHAT, CDR2 FQNNGV. The CDR3 reads CASSPSLAIEGQFF. CDR3 in DNA: TGTGCCAGCAGTCCCTCACTAGCGATTGAGGGGCAGTTCTTC.

The CDR3 bases are TGCAGCGTTGCGGACAGTAGCACAGATACGCAGTATTTT. The encoded protein is CSVADSSTDTQYF. The V call is TRBV29-1, the J call TRBJ2-3; possible D gene TRBD1, 6 bases. Germline CDR1 SQVTM, CDR2 ANQGSEA. The CDR3 is 13 residues long. V was pared by 4 bases and J by 0 bases, with 8 bases between.

This clonotype occurred a few times. The chain couples TRBV14 to TRBJ1-2, with no clear D. Germline assignment: CDR1 SGHDN and CDR2 FVKESK. This CDR3 has 15 residues. V was clipped by 4 bases and J by 4 bases, with 16 bases between them. In DNA form, the CDR3 reads TGTGCCAGCAGCCGAACAAGCCCGATTTTCTATGGCTACACCTTC. Translation gives CASSRTSPIFYGYTF.

This clonotype was detected many times. The V and J genes are TRBV3-1 and TRBJ1-5; 8 nucleotides match TRBD1. This CDR3 spans 16 amino acids. Germline values: CDR1 LGHDT, CDR2 YNNKEL (reference sequence). Losses at the gene ends were 0 bases for V and 6 bases for J; bases not matched to a gene: 7. CDR3 DNA: TGTGCCAGCAGCCAAGATCGACAGGGGTCCGGTCAGCCCCAGCATTTT. It translates to CASSQDRQGSGQPQHF.

This clonotype showed up many times. The chain has TRBV7-2 and TRBJ2-1; perhaps TRBD2 as D (5 bases). This CDR3 spans 13 amino acids. CDR1 SGHTA and CDR2 FQGNSA come from the germline V gene. Trimming removed 5 bases at V and 7 bases at J, with 12 bases between. CDR3 coding DNA: TGTGCCAGCAGCCTTTTCGAGCGGAATGAGCAGTTCTTC. Translation gives CASSLFERNEQFF.

This clonotype was seen a few times. The chain combines TRBV5-1 with TRBJ2-5; 14 bases are a match to TRBD2. Looked up from germline, CDR1 is SGHRS and CDR2 is YFSETQ. After removal of 7 bases from V and 12 bases from J, the junction contained 14 bases not matched to a gene. The CDR3 contains 15 residues. The CDR3 region is CASREETSGRAAKYF. The CDR3 DNA reads as TGCGCCAGCCGCGAGGAGACTAGCGGGAGGGCCGCTAAGTACTTC.

This clonotype has a count of ten or more. The rearrangement links TRBV7-2 to TRBJ1-5; D not resolved. CDR3 length: 15 residues. From germline, CDR1 is SGHTA and CDR2 FQGNSA. V lost 1 base and J 1 base, leaving 8 bases between the germline ends. CDR3 nucleotide sequence: TGTGCCAGCAGCTTAGGTGGCGGGAGCAATCAGCCCCAGCATTTT. Protein product: CASSLGGGSNQPQHF.

This chain links TRBV7-8 with TRBJ2-1; TRBD2 matches at 9 bases. Germline CDR1 is SGHVS and CDR2 is FQNEAQ. CDR3 size: 16 residues. J lost 2 bases, V lost 1 base, and 3 bases had no gene match. CDR3 sequence: CASSLGLAGTYNEQFF. The CDR3 DNA sequence: TGTGCCAGCAGCTTAGGTCTAGCGGGAACCTACAATGAGCAGTTCTTC.

The rearrangement links TRBV6-2 or TRBV6-3 to TRBJ1-6; 8 nucleotides match TRBD1. CDR1 MNHEY and CDR2 SVGEGT come from the germline V gene. V lost 6 bases and J lost 10; bases outside the gene matches: 11. CDR3 size: 15 residues. CDR3 nucleotide sequence: TGTGCCAGCAGACGCGAGGACAGGGCACGGTCACCCCTCCACTTT. Translation: CASRREDRARSPLHF.

This clonotype appeared many times. This rearrangement joins TRBV20-1 to TRBJ2-3; 9 bases agree with TRBD2. This CDR3 comprises 14 residues. V gave up 3 bases and J gave up 8 bases; unmatched junction bases: 9. The germline gives CDR1 DFQATT, CDR2 SNEGSKA (reference sequence). This CDR3 is CSASLAGTHGTQYF. The CDR3 nucleotides read TGCAGTGCTAGTCTAGCGGGGACGCATGGTACGCAGTATTTT.

A word on this clonotype: Germline and junction disagree at one end, which may indicate a read error. The J gene is TRBJ2-7, the V gene TRBV13, with D possibly matching TRBD1 (6 bases). Germline-derived CDR1 and CDR2 are PRHDT and FYEKMQ (reference sequence). The CDR3 extends over 14 amino acids. The CDR3 loop is CASSLAQGSYGQYF. The DNA for the CDR3 is TGTGCCAGCAGCTTAGCACAGGGCTCCTACGGGCAGTACTTC.